This passage covers 27 T cell receptor beta chains from one sample sequenced in a study of cytomegalovirus exposure and HLA in healthy donors. The primer mix had 60 Vbeta and 13 Jbeta primers. Assay: immunoSEQ multiplex PCR; the TCRdb copy retains only in-frame clones and omits some. Seen here are roughly 120,000 clones, approximately 80% observed once, and the top ten hold more than 1.5%. The sample taken for sequencing was PBMCs. The receptors were sampled from a man aged 35 to 55 in good health and CMV-seronegative.

This clone appeared a single time. The genes are TRBV9 and TRBJ2-5, with a tentative D call TRBD1 (6 bases). With 2 bases removed from V and 5 bases from J, the gap between germline ends came to 19 bases. Germline V gene data show CDR1 as SGDLS and CDR2 as YYNGEE. The CDR3 is 16 residues long. The CDR3 spells CASSVSGDRGFETQYF. CDR3 in DNA: TGTGCCAGCAGCGTTTCAGGGGATCGCGGATTCGAGACCCAGTACTTC.

The chain uses TRBV7-8 and TRBJ2-7, with D perhaps TRBD2 (7 bases). The CDR3 is 14 residues long. The V end lost 5 bases, the J end lost 7 bases, and 18 bases lay between the germline ends. Germline V CDR1 and CDR2: SGHVS, FQNEAQ. The CDR3 loop reads CASSIRGRDGEQYF. CDR3 nucleotide sequence: TGTGCCAGCAGCATTAGGGGGAGGGACGGAGAGCAGTACTTC.

This clone was found a few times. V usage is TRBV19 and J usage is TRBJ1-2; a weak D match, TRBD1 (6 bases). This CDR3 region has 15 residues. V lost 7 bases to trimming and J lost 6 bases, with 21 bases between them. CDR1 is LNHDA and CDR2 is SQIVND in the germline V gene (reference sequence). The CDR3 reads CASNPDGGGAHGYTF. CDR3 coding DNA: TGTGCCAGTAACCCCGACGGGGGGGGCGCCCATGGCTACACCTTC. The variable domain in full, with the rest retrieved from reference TRBV19 and TRBJ1-2, is DGGITQSPKYLFRKEGQNVTLSCEQNLNHDAMYWYRQDPGQGLRLIYYSQIVNDFQKGDIAEGYSVSREKKESFPLTVTSAQKNPTAFYLCASNPDGGGAHGYTFGSGTRLTVV.

Only a few counts were recorded for this clone. The chain employs TRBV10-1 and TRBJ2-1; TRBD2 matches 9 bases. Trimming at V came to 4 bases and at J to 7 bases, leaving 8 bases not matched to a gene. Per the germline V gene, CDR1 is WNHNN and CDR2 is SYGVQD (reference sequence). This CDR3 region has 15 residues. CDR3 DNA: TGCGCCAGCAGTGTGGGCGGGGGGGCCGATAATGAGCAGTTCTTC. Residues: CASSVGGGADNEQFF.

As for this clone: It may be a read error: a sequence one base away is much more abundant. V and J are TRBV9 and TRBJ1-4; D gene unclear. Germline V CDR1 and CDR2: SGDLS, YYNGEE. V lost 5 bases and J lost 3, with 8 bases in between. The CDR3 contains 13 residues. The CDR3 DNA reads as TGTGCCAGCAGTACGGTCCCTAATGAAAAACTGTTTTTT. This gives the protein CASSTVPNEKLFF.

The chain couples TRBV10-3 to TRBJ2-5, with 7 bases identical to TRBD1. Trimming cost V 10 bases and J 3 bases; bases outside gene matches: 5. Per germline, CDR1 ENHRY and CDR2 SYGVKD. CDR3 length: 12 amino acids. Here the CDR3 reads CATRQGEETQYF. The CDR3, as DNA: TGTGCCACCCGACAGGGAGAAGAGACCCAGTACTTC.

The chain recombines TRBV6-5 with TRBJ2-7, with D tentatively TRBD2 (5 bases). The CDR3 has 14 amino acids. V was cut by 7 bases and J by 4 bases, with 17 bases left in between. CDR1 and CDR2 (germline): MNHEY, SVGAGI. The CDR3 here is CASKNTRVLYEQYF. The CDR3 DNA follows: TGTGCCAGCAAGAACACTAGGGTCCTATACGAGCAGTACTTC.

The chain is built from TRBV7-2 and TRBJ1-1, with a weak D call TRBD1 (6 bases). Germline V gives CDR1 SGHTA, CDR2 FQGNSA. Trimming took 1 base from V and 3 from J, leaving 9 bases between them. The CDR3 is 14 amino acids. The CDR3 sequence is CASSLEGEHTEAFF. CDR3 nucleotides: TGTGCCAGCAGCTTAGAGGGGGAGCACACTGAAGCTTTCTTT.

This clone came up once. V gene TRBV7-2 combines with J gene TRBJ1-6, with 9 positions matching TRBD1. Germline V gene lookup returns CDR1 SGHTA and CDR2 FQGNSA. J lost 10 bases, V lost 4 bases, and 8 bases had no gene match. The CDR3 covers 15 residues. CDR3 amino acids: CASSSGTGGISPLHF. The CDR3 DNA sequence: TGTGCCAGCAGCTCCGGAACAGGGGGCATCTCACCCCTCCACTTT.

This clone occurred once. This chain links TRBV19 with TRBJ2-1; possible D gene TRBD2, 6 bases. CDR1 is LNHDA and CDR2 is SQIVND in the germline V gene (reference sequence). The CDR3 totals 14 residues. V gave up 1 base and J gave up 10 bases, with 14 bases separating them. This CDR3 is CASSIVAGRGEQFF. CDR3 DNA: TGTGCCAGTAGTATAGTTGCGGGACGCGGGGAGCAGTTCTTC.

This clone was detected only a few times. The identical CDR3 is also encoded by other nucleotide sequences in the sample. This sequence joins TRBV11-1 and TRBJ2-5, with TRBD1 as a possible D gene (6 bases). Germline values: CDR1 SGHAT, CDR2 FQDESV (reference sequence). V was pared by 5 bases and J by 9 bases, with 19 bases between. CDR3 length: 14 amino acids. The CDR3 DNA reads as TGTGCCAGCAGCACAACGACAGGAAACACGGCCCAGTACTTC. It is translated as CASSTTTGNTAQYF.

As concerns this clone: The sample has other DNA sequences that encode this CDR3 too. The chain couples TRBV5-1 to TRBJ1-1, with TRBD1 matching over 9 bases. The germline V gene has CDR1 SGHRS and CDR2 YFSETQ. The CDR3 runs 14 residues. The V segment lost 4 bases and the J segment 5 bases; nucleotides outside the gene matches: 6. DNA of the CDR3: TGCGCCAGCAGCGCGGGACAGGGTGGAACTGAAGCTTTCTTT. Encoded protein: CASSAGQGGTEAFF.

This clone was seen just once. The chain carries TRBV14 and TRBJ1-2; no firm D call. Trimming took off 1 base at V and 8 bases at J, with 11 bases between the two ends. The CDR3 is 13 amino acids. CDR1 and CDR2 (germline): SGHDN, FVKESK. The chain's CDR3 is CASSQVPGGGYTF. The CDR3 DNA sequence: TGTGCCAGCAGCCAAGTACCGGGTGGGGGCTACACCTTC.

In regard to this clone: Other DNA variants within this sample encode the same CDR3. The V call is TRBV6-5, the J call TRBJ2-5; 9 bases fit TRBD2. With V trimmed by 2 bases and J by 4 bases, 8 bases remained unmatched. The CDR3 is 16 amino acids. Germline CDR1 is MNHEY and CDR2 is SVGAGI. CDR3 region: CASSYGREGAGETQYF. The CDR3 DNA follows: TGTGCCAGCAGTTACGGGCGGGAGGGGGCTGGAGAGACCCAGTACTTC.

In DNA form, the CDR3 reads TGTGCCTGGGATGGGCGGGCGGGTAGCGGGGGGGGAAAAGAGACCCAGTACTTC. This translates into CAWDGRAGSGGGKETQYF. This chain joins TRBV30 and TRBJ2-5; 11 positions agree with TRBD2. This CDR3 has 18 amino acids. Per germline, CDR1 GTSNPN and CDR2 SVGIG (reference sequence). V lost 5 bases and J lost 3; bases outside the gene matches: 17.

The gene calls are TRBV28 and TRBJ2-7; TRBD1 aligns across 8 bases. This CDR3 has 13 amino acids. In germline, CDR1 is MDHEN, CDR2 SYDVKM. V was pared by 10 bases and J by 1 base, with 6 bases of the junction left unmatched. The CDR3 coding sequence is TGTGCCACCAGGGGGCCTCCATCCTACGAGCAGTACTTC. It codes for CATRGPPSYEQYF.

This chain uses TRBV2 with TRBJ1-2; TRBD1 matches 7 bases. Germline-derived CDR1 and CDR2 are SNHLY and FYNNEI. J lost 4 bases, V lost 6 bases, and 11 bases had no gene match. The CDR3 has 15 amino acids. The CDR3: CASSVGQPQGYGYTF. DNA of the CDR3: TGTGCCAGCAGCGTGGGACAGCCCCAGGGCTATGGCTACACCTTC. Filled out from reference TRBV2 and TRBJ1-2, the complete variable domain reads EPEVTQTPSHQVTQMGQEVILRCVPISNHLYFYWYRQILGQKVEFLVSFYNNEISEKSEIFDDQFSVERPDGSNFTLKIRSTKLEDSAMYFCASSVGQPQGYGYTFGSGTRLTVV.

The chain carries TRBV4-1 and TRBJ2-7, with D possibly TRBD1 on 5 matching bases. CDR1 MGHRA and CDR2 YSYEKL come from the germline V gene. This CDR3 has 15 residues. Trimming stripped 1 base from V and 3 bases from J, with 13 bases between. The CDR3 sequence: CASSQGSGQYYEQYF. CDR3 bases: TGCGCCAGCAGCCAAGGGTCAGGACAATACTACGAGCAGTACTTC.

This rearrangement joins TRBV5-1 to TRBJ2-7; tentatively, D is TRBD2 (5 bases). Trimming took 0 bases from V and 0 from J, leaving 13 bases between them. Germline CDR1 SGHRS, CDR2 YFSETQ. The CDR3 has 16 amino acids. The CDR3 here is CASSLAAAGRSYEQYF. Here the CDR3 DNA reads TGCGCCAGCAGCTTGGCCGCGGCGGGCCGCTCCTACGAGCAGTACTTC.

This chain uses TRBV20-1 with TRBJ2-3, with 7 positions matching TRBD1. From germline, CDR1 is DFQATT and CDR2 SNEGSKA (reference sequence). The CDR3 consists of 11 residues. V dropped 6 bases and J dropped 13; count of bases not matched to a gene: 10. The CDR3 loop reads CSAGGRYAEYF. The DNA of the CDR3 is TGCAGTGCAGGGGGCCGATACGCAGAGTATTTT.

This chain joins TRBV7-2 and TRBJ1-5; D is possibly TRBD1 (5 bases). Trimming removed 2 bases from V and 2 bases from J, with 16 bases in between. CDR1 and CDR2 (germline): SGHTA, FQGNSA. The CDR3 length is 17 residues. The CDR3 spells CASSLPRQGAGNQPQHF. CDR3 nucleotide sequence: TGTGCCAGCAGCTTACCGCGGCAGGGCGCCGGCAATCAGCCCCAGCATTTT.

The chain combines TRBV5-6 with TRBJ1-2; D is undetermined. Germline-derived CDR1 and CDR2 are SGHDT and YYEEEE. Trimming took 3 bases from V and 8 from J, leaving 11 bases between them. CDR3 length equals 12 residues. This CDR3 reads CASSSTGYGYTF. The CDR3 DNA reads as TGTGCCAGCAGCTCTACGGGGTACGGCTACACCTTC.

A single count supports this clone. The V gene is TRBV7-2, the J gene TRBJ2-5; a possible D gene is TRBD2 (6 bases). The germline CDR1 and CDR2 sequences are SGHTA and FQGNSA. This CDR3 is 15 amino acids long. Trimming removed 1 base at V and 4 bases at J, with 13 bases between. Here the CDR3 reads CASSLEVRGPETQYF. In DNA form, the CDR3 reads TGTGCCAGCAGCTTAGAGGTGCGGGGTCCAGAGACCCAGTACTTC.

This clone was detected only once. This sequence joins TRBV4-1 and TRBJ1-2, with TRBD1 matching 8 bases. The V gene's germline CDR1 is MGHRA and CDR2 YSYEKL. The trim removed 1 base at V and 4 bases at J, leaving 5 bases unmatched. CDR3 length: 15 amino acids. The chain's CDR3 is CASSQGDRSLYGYTF. CDR3 DNA sequence: TGCGCCAGCAGCCAAGGGGACAGGTCCCTCTATGGCTACACCTTC.

Only one count was recorded for this clone. The chain carries TRBV18 and TRBJ1-3; 11 positions match TRBD1. The CDR3 has 16 residues. The V and J ends lost 1 base and 2 bases, in that order; junction bases with no gene match: 1. CDR1 is KGHSH and CDR2 is LQKENI in the germline V gene. The CDR3 sequence is CASSPLDRGPGNTIYF. Written as DNA, the CDR3 is TGTGCCAGCTCACCACTGGACAGGGGGCCTGGAAACACCATATATTTT.

V and J are TRBV6-5 and TRBJ1-5; no definite D call. V was cut by 3 bases and J by 4 bases, with 7 bases left in between. Per the germline V gene, CDR1 is MNHEY and CDR2 is SVGAGI. CDR3 length equals 13 residues. The CDR3, as DNA: TGTGCCAGCAGTTATGATAGAAATCAGCCCCAGCATTTT. Amino acid sequence: CASSYDRNQPQHF.

The chain employs TRBV5-1 and TRBJ1-6; tentative D call: TRBD1 (5 bases). Trimming cost V 1 base and J 0 bases, with 5 bases left between them. The CDR3 extends over 15 amino acids. Germline V CDR1 and CDR2: SGHRS, YFSETQ. The DNA of the CDR3 is TGCGCCAGCAGCTTGACAGGCTCCTATAATTCACCCCTCCACTTT. Residues: CASSLTGSYNSPLHF.